The present T cell receptor (beta chain) was sequenced within a study of T cell responses to AZD1222 COVID-19 vaccine. For the study at large: Both about-4-week and about-12-week second-dose recipients were combined. Study results and caveats: Vaccine-associated CD4 TCRs spanned spike, dominant at 160-218 and 743-854. A reported finding is that nearly half of spike-specific TCRs target unmutated variant regions. There were mostly white British donors and more females than males, and clonal diversity was possibly underestimated.

The CDR3 is 15 amino acids. Germline V gives CDR1 SGHRS, CDR2 YFSETQ. V shed 9 bases, J shed 5 bases, and the junction held 16 bases outside the gene matches. Repertoires were generated with immunoSEQ multiplex PCR, while TCRdb's copy carries only in-frame clones and drops some. The sample records 100,000 to 120,000 clones, 81% being singletons. As for this clone: Its antigen is still unknown.

This clonotype was sampled from an adult in good health. The V and J genes are TRBV5-1 and TRBJ2-7, with TRBD2 identical over 8 bases. This material consisted of peripheral blood, taken on day 0 of AZD1222 vaccination. The CDR3 sequence is CANQWSSGIGDEQYF. The CDR3 DNA follows: TGCGCCAACCAGTGGAGTAGCGGGATAGGCGACGAGCAGTACTTC.